What follows is one T cell receptor (beta chain) and its context. Source study methods: Amplified reference gene primers provided the basis for estimating nucleated cell counts. Repertoires were generated with immunoSEQ multiplex PCR, while TCRdb's copy carries only in-frame clones and drops some. V, J and clone size were drawn from that table, and D and trimming were deduced from the DNA. The profile shows some 100,000 clones, around 82% of them singletons. The data were taken from a study of blood T cell repertoires in COVID-19. Study overall: From T cells, B-cell-depleted T cells, or PBMCs came the material, which was cDNA or gDNA.

CDR1 and CDR2 from the germline V gene are SGHKS and YYEKEE (reference sequence). V lost 6 bases, J lost 1 base, and 9 bases stayed unmatched. The CDR3 runs to 16 residues. The clonotype originates from a woman aged 50 to 60 with acute or convalescent COVID-19. V gene TRBV5-5 combines with J gene TRBJ2-3; 9 nucleotides match TRBD1. The sequencing sample was made of peripheral blood. CDR3 residues: CASTYRDREGTDTQYF. The CDR3 nucleotides are TGTGCCAGCACCTATCGGGACAGGGAAGGCACAGATACGCAGTATTTT.